This record covers a single T cell receptor beta chain. The target of this receptor is not known. No qualities accompany the bases; no much larger clone lies one base away. The germline V gene yields SNHLY for CDR1 and FYNNEI for CDR2. V drops 3 bases and J drops 4 bases, leaving 16 bases in between. There are 16 amino acids in the CDR3, from cysteine to phenylalanine inclusive. Here the CDR3 DNA is all that survives: 48 bases in frame from base 1. This entry comes from a study of blood T cell repertoires in COVID-19 (dated by TCRdb to the early 2020s). In the study overall: Samples covering the acute and convalescent phases of COVID-19 were provided by collaborators in the United States, Italy and Spain. The sample metadata nearly always contained a de-identified subject ID, COVID-19 status, age in years and sex. Samples came from the ongoing ImmuneRACE study (first 160 participants) plus 1,254 subjects from 6 global collaborators. Subjects who had been exposed to COVID-19, were actively infected with it, or had recovered from it provided the deeply sampled blood TCRbeta repertoires that made up the dataset. The material from the prospective study consisted of cDNA or gDNA derived from T cells, B-cell-depleted T cells, or PBMCs. Where available, HLA class I and class II types were obtained from metadata supplied by the sample provider rather than from assay-based typing. The repertoires were released in a freely available public database meant as a resource for research on the immune response to SARS-CoV-2.

What the research found in general, with its limitations: The amount of clinical and demographic metadata varied by source and participant and was provided uncurated.

One collaborating source in Seattle enrolled patients while the patients were actively infected and followed the patients over time throughout the course of disease. Each collaborating institution followed its own protocols to collect whole blood in K2EDTA tubes. For TCRbeta analysis, collaborators shipped samples in one of three forms: frozen whole blood, isolated PBMCs, or DNA extracted from either of those sample types. The immunoSEQ Assay, a bias-controlled multiplex PCR, was used to amplify TCRbeta CDR3 regions from genomic DNA. The original pipeline was this. The number of nucleated cells in each sample was estimated from the amplification of reference gene primers within the assay. To quantify the absolute abundance of each unique TCRbeta CDR3 rearrangement, sequence reads were collapsed and filtered. For each sample, productive Simpson clonality was calculated as the square root of Simpson's diversity index across productive rearrangements. TCRdb took this table from immuneACCESS and kept in-frame rearrangements with V and J called. Such tables lack part of the clones; where checked against another copy, unresolved V genes explain under half of the gap, and the rest is unexplained. V and J calls and clone size are those listed in that table; D and trimming were worked out from the DNA. Here the sample has some 200,000 clones; around 94% occur a single time. The ten largest clonotypes hold roughly 0.7% of the sample.

The sequence was obtained from a man younger than 40 with COVID-19, enrolled during active disease. The chain is assembled from TRBV2 and TRBJ1-5; perhaps TRBD1 is the D gene, with 5 bases matching. The material sequenced was peripheral blood. The encoded CDR3 is CASSELGGEGNQPQHF. At the DNA level, the sequence is TGTGCCAGCAGTGAGCTGGGGGGGGAAGGAAATCAGCCCCAGCATTTT.